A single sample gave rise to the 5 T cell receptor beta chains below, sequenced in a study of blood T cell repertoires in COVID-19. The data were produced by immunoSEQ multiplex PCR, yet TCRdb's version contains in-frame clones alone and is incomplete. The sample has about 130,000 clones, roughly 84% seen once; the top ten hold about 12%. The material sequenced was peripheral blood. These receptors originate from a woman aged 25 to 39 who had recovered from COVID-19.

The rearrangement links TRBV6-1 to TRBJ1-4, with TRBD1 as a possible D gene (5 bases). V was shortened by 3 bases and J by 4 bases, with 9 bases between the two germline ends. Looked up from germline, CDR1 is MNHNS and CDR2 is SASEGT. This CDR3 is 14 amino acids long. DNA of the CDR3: TGTGCCAGCAGTGAGGACACTCTTAATGAAAAACTGTTTTTT. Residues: CASSEDTLNEKLFF.

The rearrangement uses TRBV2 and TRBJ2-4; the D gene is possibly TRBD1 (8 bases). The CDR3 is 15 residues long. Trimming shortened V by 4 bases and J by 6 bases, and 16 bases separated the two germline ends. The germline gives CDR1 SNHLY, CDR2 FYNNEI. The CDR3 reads CASSGFTGGGNIQYF. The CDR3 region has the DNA TGTGCCAGCAGTGGCTTTACAGGGGGGGGAAACATTCAGTACTTC.

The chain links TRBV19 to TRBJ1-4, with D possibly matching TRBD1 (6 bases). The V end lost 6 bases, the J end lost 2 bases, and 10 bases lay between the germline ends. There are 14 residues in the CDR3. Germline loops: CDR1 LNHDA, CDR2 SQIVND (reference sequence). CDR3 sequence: CASRRDRTNEKLFF. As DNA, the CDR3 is TGTGCCAGTAGGAGAGACAGGACTAATGAAAAACTGTTTTTT.

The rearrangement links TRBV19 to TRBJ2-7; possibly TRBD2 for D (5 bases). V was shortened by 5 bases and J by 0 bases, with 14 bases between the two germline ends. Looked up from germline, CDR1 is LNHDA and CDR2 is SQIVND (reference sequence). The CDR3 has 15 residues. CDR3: CASSRDGMSSYEQYF. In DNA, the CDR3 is TGTGCCAGTAGTCGAGACGGGATGAGCTCCTACGAGCAGTACTTC.

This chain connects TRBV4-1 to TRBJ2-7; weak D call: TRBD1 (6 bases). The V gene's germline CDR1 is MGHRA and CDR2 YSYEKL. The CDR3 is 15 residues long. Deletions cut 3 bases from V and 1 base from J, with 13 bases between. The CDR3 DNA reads TGCGCCAGCAGCCAGGACAGTTTGCAGTCCTACGAGCAGTACTTC. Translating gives CASSQDSLQSYEQYF.